This T cell receptor (beta chain) was profiled in a study of CD8+CD57+ T cells in acquired aplastic anemia. Across the whole study: An average of roughly 10 million reads for CD4+ cells was obtained from healthy donors.

This clonotype has just one count. Genomic DNA provided the template from which TCR beta VDJ and CDR3 profiles were obtained. TCRdb reprocessed the reads with MiXCR, giving one entry per CDR3 protein. The data contain about 160,000 distinct CDR3 sequences, approximately 44% of them singletons. V shed 5 bases, J shed 12 bases, and the junction held 5 bases outside the gene matches. CDR1 and CDR2 (germline): LNHDA, SQIVND (reference sequence). CDR3 length equals 12 residues. Material for sequencing was sorted CD4+, CD8+, or CD8+CD57+ T cells (not recorded which) from PBMCs. This TCR was sampled from a human donor in good health. The rearrangement joins TRBV19 to TRBJ1-4, with 8 nucleotides matching TRBD1. The CDR3 loop is CASSVLQGELFF. CDR3 in DNA: TGTGCCAGTAGTGTCCTACAGGGGGAACTGTTTTTT.